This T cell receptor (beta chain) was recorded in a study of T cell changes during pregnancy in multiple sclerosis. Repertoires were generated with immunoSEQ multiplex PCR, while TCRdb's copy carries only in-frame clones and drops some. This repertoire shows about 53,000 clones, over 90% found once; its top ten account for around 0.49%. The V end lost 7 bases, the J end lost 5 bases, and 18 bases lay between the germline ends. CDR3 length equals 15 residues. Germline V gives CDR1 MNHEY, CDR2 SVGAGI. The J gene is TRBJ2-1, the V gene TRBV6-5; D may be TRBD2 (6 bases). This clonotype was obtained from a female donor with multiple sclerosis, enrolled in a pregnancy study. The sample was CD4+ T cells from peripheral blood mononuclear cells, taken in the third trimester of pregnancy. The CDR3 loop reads CASKNSAGKNNEQFF. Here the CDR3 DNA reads TGTGCCAGCAAGAACTCCGCGGGGAAGAACAATGAGCAGTTCTTC.